This TCR beta chain was identified in a study of blood T cells in healthy people across ages. The J segment lost 1 base and the V segment lost 10 bases, leaving 11 bases of the junction unmatched. Germline CDR1 is MNHNS and CDR2 is SASEGT. The CDR3 is 15 amino acids. PCR was performed a second time for roughly 7 to 12 cycles using a sample-barcoded 5' primer and a J-beta primer mix. One entry per CDR3 protein results from TCRdb running MiXCR on the 5' RACE reads. This repertoire shows around 1.5 million distinct CDR3 sequences, about 31% found once; its top ten account for 10% to 12%. The receptor was derived from a woman aged 30 to 39 in good health. Source material: blood. The chain links TRBV6-1 to TRBJ2-3; 7 bases agree with TRBD2. The CDR3 nucleotides are TGTGCCACCAATGAAGCGGGAAAGGGCACAGATACGCAGTATTTT. Translating it yields CATNEAGKGTDTQYF.